This TCR beta chain was documented in a study of blood T cell repertoires in COVID-19. Study in general: Sites in the United States, Italy and Spain provided acute and convalescent COVID-19 samples.

TCRdb's copy holds only in-frame clones and misses some; the assay was immunoSEQ multiplex PCR. The data contain 200,000 to 250,000 clones, roughly 90% of them singletons. V lost 0 bases to trimming and J lost 4 bases, with 15 bases between them. CDR3 length: 16 residues. Germline values: CDR1 MNHEY, CDR2 SVGAGI. The V call is TRBV6-5, the J call TRBJ1-2; tentative D call: TRBD1 (5 bases). Sequencing was done on a sample of PBMCs or T cells enriched from blood (not recorded which). This clonotype was sampled from a woman between 25 and 40 years old with acute COVID-19. The CDR3 DNA follows: TGTGCCAGCAGTTACTCGGCGTCAGGGTTTGCCTATGGCTACACCTTC. Residues: CASSYSASGFAYGYTF.